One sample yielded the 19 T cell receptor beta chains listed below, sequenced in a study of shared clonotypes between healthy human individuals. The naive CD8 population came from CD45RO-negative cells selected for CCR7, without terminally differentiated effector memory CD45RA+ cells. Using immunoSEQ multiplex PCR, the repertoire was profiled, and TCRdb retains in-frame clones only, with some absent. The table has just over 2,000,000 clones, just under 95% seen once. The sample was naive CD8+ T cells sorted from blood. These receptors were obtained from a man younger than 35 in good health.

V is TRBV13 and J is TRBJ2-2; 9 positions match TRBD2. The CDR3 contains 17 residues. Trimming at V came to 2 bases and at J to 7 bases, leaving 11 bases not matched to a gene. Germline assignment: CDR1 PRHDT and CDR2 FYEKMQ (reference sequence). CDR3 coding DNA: TGTGCCAGCAGCTTAAGTAGCGGGAGTTCGAAGATCGGGGAGCTGTTTTTT. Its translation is CASSLSSGSSKIGELFF.

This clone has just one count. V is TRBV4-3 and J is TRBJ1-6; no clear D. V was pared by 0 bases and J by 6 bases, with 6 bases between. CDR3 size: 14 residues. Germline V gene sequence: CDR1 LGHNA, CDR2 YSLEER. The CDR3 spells CASSQEAVNSPLHF. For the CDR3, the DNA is TGCGCCAGCAGCCAAGAGGCAGTTAATTCACCCCTCCACTTT.

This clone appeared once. Here the CDR3 DNA reads TGTGCCAGCCCGAGGGACTGGACCGGGGAGCTGTTTTTT. Its protein is CASPRDWTGELFF. This chain joins TRBV6-1 and TRBJ2-2; weak D call: TRBD2 (6 bases). CDR1 and CDR2 from the germline V gene are MNHNS and SASEGT. There are 13 residues in the CDR3. Trimming removed 8 bases at V and 5 bases at J, with 12 bases between.

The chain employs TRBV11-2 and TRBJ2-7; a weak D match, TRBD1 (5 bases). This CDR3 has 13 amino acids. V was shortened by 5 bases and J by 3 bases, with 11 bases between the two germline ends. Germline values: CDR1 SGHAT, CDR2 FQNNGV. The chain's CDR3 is CASSPLTDYEQYF. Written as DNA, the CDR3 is TGTGCCAGCAGCCCCCTGACAGACTACGAGCAGTACTTC.

The CDR3 region is CASTDGTEAFF. The CDR3, as DNA: TGTGCCAGCACTGACGGGACTGAAGCTTTCTTT. This chain links TRBV6-5 with TRBJ1-1; D not resolved. Germline V gives CDR1 MNHEY, CDR2 SVGAGI. The CDR3 extends over 11 amino acids. The ends were cut back, 7 bases at V and 5 bases at J, with 8 bases in the middle.

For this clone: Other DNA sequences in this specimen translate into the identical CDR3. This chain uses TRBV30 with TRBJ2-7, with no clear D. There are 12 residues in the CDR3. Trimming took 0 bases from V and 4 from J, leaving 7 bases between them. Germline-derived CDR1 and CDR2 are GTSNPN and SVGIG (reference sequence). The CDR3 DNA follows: TGTGCCTGGAGTGTTGGACCATACGAGCAGTACTTC. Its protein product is CAWSVGPYEQYF.

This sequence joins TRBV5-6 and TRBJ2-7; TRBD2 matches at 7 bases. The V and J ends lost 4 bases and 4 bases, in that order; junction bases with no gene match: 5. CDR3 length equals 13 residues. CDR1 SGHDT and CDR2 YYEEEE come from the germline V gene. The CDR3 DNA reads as TGTGCCAGCAGCCCAGCGGGACCGTACGAGCAGTACTTC. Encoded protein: CASSPAGPYEQYF. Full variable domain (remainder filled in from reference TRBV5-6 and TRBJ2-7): DAGVTQSPTHLIKTRGQQVTLRCSPKSGHDTVSWYQQALGQGPQFIFQYYEEEERQRGNFPDRFSGHQFPNYSSELNVNALLLGDSALYLCASSPAGPYEQYFGPGTRLTVT.

DNA for the CDR3: TGTGCCAGCAGCGGATCCGGGACAGGCACAGATACGCAGTATTTT. Protein: CASSGSGTGTDTQYF. The V gene is TRBV9, the J gene TRBJ2-3; 7 bases align to TRBD1. Germline V gene data show CDR1 as SGDLS and CDR2 as YYNGEE. This CDR3 region has 15 residues. With V trimmed by 3 bases and J by 1 base, 5 bases remained unmatched.

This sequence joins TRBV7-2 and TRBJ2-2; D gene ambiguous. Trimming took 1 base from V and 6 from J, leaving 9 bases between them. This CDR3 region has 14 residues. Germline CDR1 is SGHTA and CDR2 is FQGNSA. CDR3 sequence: CASSLVTWAGELFF. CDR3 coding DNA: TGTGCCAGCAGCTTAGTGACCTGGGCCGGGGAGCTGTTTTTT.

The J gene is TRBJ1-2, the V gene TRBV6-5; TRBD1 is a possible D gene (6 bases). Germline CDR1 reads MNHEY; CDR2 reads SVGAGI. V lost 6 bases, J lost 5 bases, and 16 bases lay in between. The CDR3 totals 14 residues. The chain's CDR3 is CASSSLTGSYGYTF. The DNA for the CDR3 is TGTGCCAGCAGCTCCCTAACAGGGTCTTATGGCTACACCTTC.

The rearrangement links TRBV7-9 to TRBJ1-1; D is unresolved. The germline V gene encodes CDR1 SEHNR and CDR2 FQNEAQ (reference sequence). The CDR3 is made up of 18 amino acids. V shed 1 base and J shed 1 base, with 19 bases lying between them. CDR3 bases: TGTGCCAGCAGCTTAGACTCCCAAGGCCCTACCCGGAACACTGAAGCTTTCTTT. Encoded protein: CASSLDSQGPTRNTEAFF.

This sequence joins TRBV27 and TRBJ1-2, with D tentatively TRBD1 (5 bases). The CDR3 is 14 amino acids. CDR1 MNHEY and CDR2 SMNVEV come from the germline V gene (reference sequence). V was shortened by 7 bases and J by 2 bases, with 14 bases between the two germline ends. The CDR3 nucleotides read TGTGCCAGCAACCCCCTTGGGGGAAACTATGGCTACACCTTC. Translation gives CASNPLGGNYGYTF.

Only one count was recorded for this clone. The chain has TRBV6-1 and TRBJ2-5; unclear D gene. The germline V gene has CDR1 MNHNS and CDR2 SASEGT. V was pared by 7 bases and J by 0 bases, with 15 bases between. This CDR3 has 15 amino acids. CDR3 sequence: CASIHTRGYQETQYF. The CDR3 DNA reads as TGTGCCAGCATCCACACGAGAGGTTACCAAGAGACCCAGTACTTC.

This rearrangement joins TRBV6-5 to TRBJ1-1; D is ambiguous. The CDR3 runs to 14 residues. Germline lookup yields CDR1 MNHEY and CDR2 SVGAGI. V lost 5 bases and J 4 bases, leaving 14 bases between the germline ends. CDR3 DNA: TGTGCCAGCAGTCAGGAATCCGAGGGCACTGAAGCTTTCTTT. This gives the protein CASSQESEGTEAFF.

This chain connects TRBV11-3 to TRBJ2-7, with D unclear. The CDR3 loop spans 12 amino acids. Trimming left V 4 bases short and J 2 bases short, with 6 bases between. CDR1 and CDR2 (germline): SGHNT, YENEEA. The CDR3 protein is CASSSLAYEQYF. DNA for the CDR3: TGTGCCAGCAGCTCGCTAGCCTACGAGCAGTACTTC.

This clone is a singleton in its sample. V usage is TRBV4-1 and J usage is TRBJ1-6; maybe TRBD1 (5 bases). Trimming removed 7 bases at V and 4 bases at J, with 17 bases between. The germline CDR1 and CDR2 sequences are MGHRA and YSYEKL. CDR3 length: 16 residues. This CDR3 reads CASTREGIEYNSPLHF. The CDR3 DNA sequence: TGCGCCAGCACCCGCGAGGGGATCGAGTATAATTCACCCCTCCACTTT.

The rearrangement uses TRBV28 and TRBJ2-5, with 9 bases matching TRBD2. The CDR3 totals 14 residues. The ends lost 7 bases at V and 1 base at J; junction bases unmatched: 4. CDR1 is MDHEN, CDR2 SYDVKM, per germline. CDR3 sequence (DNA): TGTGCCAGCATGAGCGGGGGGACCCAAGAGACCCAGTACTTC. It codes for CASMSGGTQETQYF.

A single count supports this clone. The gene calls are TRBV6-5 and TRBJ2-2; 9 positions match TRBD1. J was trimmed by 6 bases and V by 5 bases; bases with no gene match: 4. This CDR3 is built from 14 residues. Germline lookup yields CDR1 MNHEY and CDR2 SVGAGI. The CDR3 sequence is CASSRRQGAGELFF. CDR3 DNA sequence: TGTGCCAGCAGTCGGCGACAGGGGGCCGGGGAGCTGTTTTTT.

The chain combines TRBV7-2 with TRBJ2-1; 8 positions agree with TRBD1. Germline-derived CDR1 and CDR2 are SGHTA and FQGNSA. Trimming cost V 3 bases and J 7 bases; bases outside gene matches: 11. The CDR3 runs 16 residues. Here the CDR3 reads CASSFGMVRQGNEQFF. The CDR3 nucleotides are TGTGCCAGCAGCTTTGGGATGGTAAGACAGGGGAATGAGCAGTTCTTC.